The clone carrying this TCR beta chain has ten or more counts. This entry comes from a study of molecular identifiers for immune sequencing clone quantification. The V gene lost 7 bases and the J gene lost 2 bases, with 12 bases spanning the gap. The CDR3 sequence is 14 residues long. Germline loops: CDR1 SNHLY, CDR2 FYNNEI. From the PCR reads, TCRdb called clonotypes with MiXCR, one entry per CDR3 protein. The sample lists hundreds of thousands of distinct CDR3 sequences, approximately 24% seen once, with 0.75% to 0.8% in the top ten. The clonotype was recovered from a human donor in good health. Some libraries in this study had Jurkat cell RNA spiked in. The chain joins TRBV2 to TRBJ1-5; D gene unclear. The sequenced sample was naive CD8+ T cells from blood, with Jurkat cell RNA spiked in. The subset is: FACS-sorted CD8+CD4-CCR7+CD45RA+ naive T cells. CDR3: CASTDGLGNQPQHF. The CDR3 nucleotides read TGTGCCAGCACGGACGGTCTCGGCAATCAGCCCCAGCATTTT.